Below, one T cell receptor (beta chain) is given with its context. Germline loops: CDR1 MNHEY, CDR2 SMNVEV (reference sequence). This CDR3 has 12 amino acids. Trimming pared 3 bases from V and 3 bases from J, leaving 0 bases between. At baseline, cycle 4 day 1, and cycle 7 day 1, blood was sampled. This sample is part of a study of OX40 agonist ivuxolimab in advanced cancers. This table comes from immunoSEQ multiplex PCR, and its TCRdb copy is limited to in-frame clones, with some not included. The sample yields 35,000 to 40,000 clones, more than 75% seen once. Sequenced here: CD4+ or CD8+ T cells sorted from blood, sampled in a trial of the OX40 agonist ivuxolimab. This receptor was taken from an adult with an advanced solid tumor such as melanoma, head and neck, liver or kidney cancer. The chain is built from TRBV27 and TRBJ2-6; D is undetermined. The CDR3 nucleotides are TGTGCCAGCAGTTTTGGGGCCAACGTCCTGACTTTC. Encoded protein: CASSFGANVLTF. Full variable domain (remainder filled in from reference TRBV27 and TRBJ2-6): EAQVTQNPRYLITVTGKKLTVTCSQNMNHEYMSWYRQDPGLGLRQIYYSMNVEVTDKGDVPEGYKVSRKEKRNFPLILESPSPNQTSLYFCASSFGANVLTFGAGSRLTVL.